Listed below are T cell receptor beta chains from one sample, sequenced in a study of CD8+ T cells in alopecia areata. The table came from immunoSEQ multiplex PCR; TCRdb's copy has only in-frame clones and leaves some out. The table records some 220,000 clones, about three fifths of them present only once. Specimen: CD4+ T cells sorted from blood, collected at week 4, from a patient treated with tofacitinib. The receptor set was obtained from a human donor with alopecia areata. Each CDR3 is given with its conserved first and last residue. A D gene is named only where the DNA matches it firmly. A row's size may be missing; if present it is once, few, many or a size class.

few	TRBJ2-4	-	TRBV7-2	TGTGCCAGCAGCCCGGGGCAGTTCAAAAACATTCAGTACTTC	CASSPGQFKNIQYF
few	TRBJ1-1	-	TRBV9	TGTGCCAGCAGCATACAGGGCGGTATCGACACTGAAGCTTTCTTT	CASSIQGGIDTEAFF
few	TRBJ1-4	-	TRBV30	TGTGCCTGGAACGGGCGCCTCAATGAAAAACTGTTTTTT	CAWNGRLNEKLFF
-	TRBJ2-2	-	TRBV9	TGTGCCAGCAGCGTAGAAGAGACTTACGCCGGGGAGCTGTTTTTT	CASSVEETYAGELFF
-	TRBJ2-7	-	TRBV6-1	TGTGCCAGCAGTGATAGTGGACGACCTTACGAGCAGTACTTC	CASSDSGRPYEQYF
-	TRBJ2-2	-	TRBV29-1	TGCAGCGTTATGGATAGGACGAACACCGGGGAGCTGTTTTTT	CSVMDRTNTGELFF
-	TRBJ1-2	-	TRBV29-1	TGCAGCGTTGAAAATGGCTACACCTTC	CSVENGYTF
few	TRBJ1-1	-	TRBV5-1	TGCGCCAGCAGCTTGACAGCAATGAACACTGAAGCTTTCTTT	CASSLTAMNTEAFF
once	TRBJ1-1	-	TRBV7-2	TGTGCCAGCAGCTTAGGAAACAGGGTCGGAATGACTGAAGCTTTCTTT	CASSLGNRVGMTEAFF
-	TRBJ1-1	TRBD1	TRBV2	TGTGCCAGCACTCCGGACAGGGGTCAGGGTTTTGCTTTCTTT	CASTPDRGQGFAFF
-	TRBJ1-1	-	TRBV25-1	TGTGCCAGCAGTATCTGGGGGCAGACTGAAGCTTTCTTT	CASSIWGQTEAFF
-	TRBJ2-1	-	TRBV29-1	TGCAGCGTTATACAGGGTCGAGATGAGCAGTTCTTC	CSVIQGRDEQFF
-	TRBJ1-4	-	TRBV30	TGTGCCTGGAGTAAAGTGCGTAATGAAAAACTGTTTTTT	CAWSKVRNEKLFF
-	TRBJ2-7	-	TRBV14	TGTGCCAGCTCTATTTTGACGGGGACCTACGAGCAGTACTTC	CASSILTGTYEQYF
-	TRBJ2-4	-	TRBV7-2	TGTGCCAGCAGCTTATTTCAGACAGGAGCCAAAAACATTCAGTACTTC	CASSLFQTGAKNIQYF
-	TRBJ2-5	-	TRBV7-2	TGTGCCAGCAGCTTAGGAAATCAAGAGACCCAGTACTTC	CASSLGNQETQYF
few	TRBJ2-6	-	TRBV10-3	TGTGCCATCATGCAGGGTAGCGGGGCCAACGTCCTGACTTTC	CAIMQGSGANVLTF
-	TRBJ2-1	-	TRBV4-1	TGCGCCAGCAGCCAAGATCGTCTCGGGGGCGGAGCCGGGTGGGAGCAGTTCTTC	CASSQDRLGGGAGWEQFF
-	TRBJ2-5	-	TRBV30	TGTGCCTGGAGTGTACAGCGAGAGACCCAGTACTTC	CAWSVQRETQYF
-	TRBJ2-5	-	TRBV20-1	TGCAGTGTTCAGGGGTCAGAGACCCAGTACTTC	CSVQGSETQYF
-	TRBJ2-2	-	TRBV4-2	TGTGCCAGCAGCCAGCTCGGGGGTCCGAACACCGGGGAGCTGTTTTTT	CASSQLGGPNTGELFF
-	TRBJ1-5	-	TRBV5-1	TGCGCCAGCAGCTTGGAGCCAGCCTTAAATCAGCCCCAGCATTTT	CASSLEPALNQPQHF
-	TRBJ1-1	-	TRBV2	TGTGCCACATCGATGGGGGAGAACACTGAAGCTTTCTTT	CATSMGENTEAFF
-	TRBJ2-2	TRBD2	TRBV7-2	TGTGCCAGCAGCTTACACGCTAGCGGTTACACCGGGGAGCTGTTTTTT	CASSLHASGYTGELFF
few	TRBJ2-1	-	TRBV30	TGTGCCTGGAGTATTGAGAACAAGGAGCAGTTCTTC	CAWSIENKEQFF
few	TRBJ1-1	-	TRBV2	TGTGCCAGCAGCGCGGGCCCCAACACTGAAGCTTTCTTT	CASSAGPNTEAFF
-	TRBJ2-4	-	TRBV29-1	TGCAGCGTTGAAGGGGGGACTCCCAAAAACATTCAGTACTTC	CSVEGGTPKNIQYF
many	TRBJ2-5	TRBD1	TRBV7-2	TGTGCCAGCAGCCCCGGACAGGGGCGGACCCAGTACTTC	CASSPGQGRTQYF
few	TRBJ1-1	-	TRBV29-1	TGCAGCGTGGACGACCAGGGCACTGAAGCTTTCTTT	CSVDDQGTEAFF
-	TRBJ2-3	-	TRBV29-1	TGCAGCGTGGCCTTAGGGCTCCTCACAGATACGCAGTATTTT	CSVALGLLTDTQYF
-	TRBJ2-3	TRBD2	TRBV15	TGTGCCACCAGCAGAACCACACTAGCGGGGATCCCAGATACGCAGTATTTT	CATSRTTLAGIPDTQYF
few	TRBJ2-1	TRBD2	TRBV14	TGTGCCAGCAGCCCGGGGACTAGCGGGGGTCGACGTGAGCAGTTCTTC	CASSPGTSGGRREQFF
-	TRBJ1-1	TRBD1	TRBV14	TGTGCCAGCAGCCAAATTAACAGGGGGGAGACTGAAGCTTTCTTT	CASSQINRGETEAFF
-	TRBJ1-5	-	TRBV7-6	TGTGCCAGCAGCCTAGATGGGGGGGCGGATCAGCCCCAGCATTTT	CASSLDGGADQPQHF
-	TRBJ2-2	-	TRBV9	TGTGCCAGCAGCGTAAGCATAAACACCGGGGAGCTGTTTTTT	CASSVSINTGELFF
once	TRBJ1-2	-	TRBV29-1	TGCAGCGTAGACGCGGAGTATGGCTACACCTTC	CSVDAEYGYTF
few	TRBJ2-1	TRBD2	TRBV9	TGTGCCAGCAGCGTAGACCCCCCGAGCGGGGTAAACAATGAGCAGTTCTTC	CASSVDPPSGVNNEQFF
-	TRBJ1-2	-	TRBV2	TGTGCCAGCAGCGCTTATGACCGGACAGATGGCTACACCTTC	CASSAYDRTDGYTF
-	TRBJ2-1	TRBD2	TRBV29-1	TGCAGCGTCGAGCGGGGGTACAATGAGCAGTTCTTC	CSVERGYNEQFF
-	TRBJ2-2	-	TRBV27	TGTGCCAGCAGTTTCCTGGGCACCGGGGAGCTGTTTTTT	CASSFLGTGELFF
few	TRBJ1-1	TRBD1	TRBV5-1	TGCGCCAGCAGCTCGGGACAGGGAGGGGTCACTGAAGCTTTCTTT	CASSSGQGGVTEAFF